Listed below are T cell receptor beta chains from one sample, sequenced in a study of cytomegalovirus exposure and HLA in healthy donors. Only in-frame clones appear in the TCRdb table, and some are missing; sequencing was by immunoSEQ multiplex PCR. The sample holds 120,000 to 150,000 clones, about 85% seen once. Sequencing used PBMCs. The receptors were sampled from a boy under 10 years old in good health and CMV-seronegative. Each CDR3 is given with its conserved first and last residue. A D gene is named only where the DNA matches it firmly. Only some rows state a clone size, as once, few, many or a class for expanded clones.

v_gene	j_gene	abundance	d_gene	CDR3nt	CDR3aa
TRBV11-2	TRBJ2-5	-	TRBD1	TGTGCCAGCAGCTTACGGGGGACAGGGTCAAGGGAGACCCAGTACTTC	CASSLRGTGSRETQYF
TRBV7-2	TRBJ2-1	few	TRBD2	TGTGCCAGCAGCCCACCGGGGCTAGCGGGAGGCGGGTTCGGCAATGAGCAGTTCTTC	CASSPPGLAGGGFGNEQFF
TRBV5-4	TRBJ2-7	-	-	TGTGCCAGCAGCTTGCTTATCGGGAACTCCTACGAGCAGTACTTC	CASSLLIGNSYEQYF
TRBV28	TRBJ2-4	-	-	TGTGCCAGCAGCAAACAGGAGTTAGCCAAAAACATTCAGTACTTC	CASSKQELAKNIQYF
TRBV7-8	TRBJ2-7	once	TRBD1	TGTGCCAGCAGCTTACGGACCGGACAGGGGTCTTACGAGCAGTACTTC	CASSLRTGQGSYEQYF
TRBV7-8	TRBJ2-3	-	TRBD2	TGTGCCAGCAGCTGGAGAGGACTAGCCGCCCTCCAGCAGGATACGCAGTATTTT	CASSWRGLAALQQDTQYF
TRBV5-5	TRBJ1-1	-	-	TGTGCCAGCAGCCGCCAATTGGCGGGGATAGCTTTCTTT	CASSRQLAGIAFF
TRBV5-1	TRBJ2-1	-	TRBD1	TGCCCGGGTCCATCTACGCCGGGACAGGGACGTTTTGAGCAGTTCTTC	CPGPSTPGQGRFEQFF
TRBV21-1	TRBJ2-5	few	-	TGTGCCAGCAGCAAAGTAGAGGGGGTGGAGACCCAGTACTTC	CASSKVEGVETQYF
TRBV25-1	TRBJ2-3	-	-	TGTGCCAGCAGTGGAGGGTCCAAGAGCACAGATACGCAGTATTTT	CASSGGSKSTDTQYF
TRBV2	TRBJ2-1	once	-	TGTGCCAGCACGGCTAGCATCGACAATGAGCAGTTCTTC	CASTASIDNEQFF
TRBV7-2	TRBJ1-5	-	-	TGTGCCAGCAGCTTAGGGGCAGTTCAGGGCAATCAGCTCCAGCATTTT	CASSLGAVQGNQLQHF
TRBV6-1	TRBJ2-4	-	-	TGTGCCAGCAGTGAACTAGTCAGGAGGAGGCCTAGTGGGGACTTC	CASSELVRRRPSGDF
TRBV25-1	TRBJ2-2	-	-	TGTGCCAGCAGTGTATCAGGCGAGACCGGGGAGCTGTTTTTT	CASSVSGETGELFF
TRBV7-9	TRBJ1-4	-	TRBD1	TGTGCCAGCAGCGGAGGGACAGGGAATGAAAAACTGTTTTTT	CASSGGTGNEKLFF
TRBV14	TRBJ2-1	-	-	TGTGCCAGCAGCCAAGATCCCAGGAGCGGGTCCTACAATGAGCAGTTCTTC	CASSQDPRSGSYNEQFF
TRBV7-3	TRBJ2-1	-	-	TGTGCCAGCAGCCCGACAGGTACCCGTTCGCAGTTCTTC	CASSPTGTRSQFF
TRBV19	TRBJ1-1	once	-	TGTGCCAGTAATCCTCCCCGGGTGGGGGCGGTGAACACTGAAGCTTTCTTT	CASNPPRVGAVNTEAFF
TRBV2	TRBJ1-1	few	-	TGTGCCAGGGTCCGGAGGACTGAAGCTTTCTTT	CARVRRTEAFF
TRBV7-9	TRBJ2-1	-	-	TGTGCCAGCAGCTTAGCGTTCTCTACCGATACTTCTTACAATGAGCAGTTCTTC	CASSLAFSTDTSYNEQFF
TRBV18	TRBJ1-2	-	TRBD1	TGTGCCAGCTCCCAAACAGGGGATGTACGCTATGGCTACACCTTC	CASSQTGDVRYGYTF
TRBV5-1	TRBJ1-1	-	-	TGCGCCAGCAATCCGGAGGGCTCCTTTGCGAACACTGAAGCTTTCTTT	CASNPEGSFANTEAFF
TRBV5-1	TRBJ2-3	-	-	TGCGCCAGCAGCTTGGCGCAGGAGGGAGATACGCAGTATTTT	CASSLAQEGDTQYF
TRBV5-4	TRBJ2-1	-	TRBD2	TGTGCCAGCTACCCTAGCGGGAGCAATGAGCAGTTCTTC	CASYPSGSNEQFF
TRBV2	TRBJ2-1	-	TRBD2	TGTGCCAGCAGCCTCGGGACTAGCGGGGGAGGAGAGCAGTTCTTC	CASSLGTSGGGEQFF
TRBV4-1	TRBJ2-4	-	TRBD2	TGCGCCAGCAGCCAAGGCCGCGCGAGCGGGGGAGGTGCCAAAAACATTCAGTACTTC	CASSQGRASGGGAKNIQYF
TRBV4-1	TRBJ2-3	-	TRBD2	TGCGCCAGCAGCCAGCGTACAGCGGGGACTAGCACAGATACGCAGTATTTT	CASSQRTAGTSTDTQYF
TRBV7-2	TRBJ1-1	few	-	TGTGCCAGCAGCTTAAACCTGGTTGGGCAGAGCATGAACACTGAAGCTTTCTTT	CASSLNLVGQSMNTEAFF
TRBV25-1	TRBJ2-7	-	TRBD1	TGTGCCAGCAGACTATCAGACCGGGACAGGGGGCGAAACGAGCAGTACTTC	CASRLSDRDRGRNEQYF
TRBV5-1	TRBJ2-7	once	TRBD1	TGCGCCAGCAGCCCCGGGACAGGGACCTACGAGCAGTACTTC	CASSPGTGTYEQYF
TRBV10-3	TRBJ1-4	-	-	TGTGCCATCAGTGAAAGCACCGAAGCAACTAATGAAAAACTGTTTTTT	CAISESTEATNEKLFF
TRBV6-5	TRBJ2-5	-	-	TGTGCCAGCAGTTACCAGGACTCTCACCGGGAGACCCAGTACTTC	CASSYQDSHRETQYF
TRBV28	TRBJ2-7	-	TRBD1	TGTGCCAGCAGTTCGACCGGGACAGGCGGACCCGAGCAGTACTTC	CASSSTGTGGPEQYF
TRBV2	TRBJ2-1	once	-	TGTGCCAGCAGTGCTCGGGGGTGGGGAATATCGGGGAATGAGCAGTTCTTC	CASSARGWGISGNEQFF
TRBV29-1	TRBJ2-5	-	TRBD2	TGCAGCGTTGCGGCCGGGAGCGGGGGCCAAGAGACCCAGTACTTC	CSVAAGSGGQETQYF
TRBV27	TRBJ2-1	-	TRBD2	TGTGCCAGCAGTTTACGCGGGAGAGTCTCAAATGAGCAGTTCTTC	CASSLRGRVSNEQFF
TRBV18	TRBJ1-4	-	-	TGTGCCAGCTCACCACCCGCGCCCCGTACAACTAATGAAAAACTGTTTTTT	CASSPPAPRTTNEKLFF
TRBV5-1	TRBJ2-1	-	TRBD1	TGCGCCAGCAGCTTGGAGACAGGGTGGGGATCCTACAATGAGCAGTTCTTC	CASSLETGWGSYNEQFF
TRBV6-4	TRBJ2-2	few	-	TGTGCCAGCAGTGGTACAGCAACCGGGGAGCTGTTTTTT	CASSGTATGELFF
TRBV5-1	TRBJ2-5	once	TRBD2	TGCGCCAGCACCTGGGGGGGTCAAGAGACCCAGTACTTC	CASTWGGQETQYF
TRBV7-2	TRBJ2-7	once	TRBD2	TGTGCCAGCAGCTCCGAATTGGCTCTATCGGGGGGGCAGTACTTC	CASSSELALSGGQYF
TRBV7-2	TRBJ1-1	-	-	TGTGCCAGCAGCTTAACAGGGTTCACTGAAGCTTTCTTT	CASSLTGFTEAFF
TRBV6-1	TRBJ2-7	-	-	TGTGCCAGCAGTTCCTCTAGTTCCTACGAGCAGTACTTC	CASSSSSSYEQYF
TRBV6-5	TRBJ2-7	few	-	TGTGCCAGCAGTTCTCAGCGGCCCTACGAGCAGTACTTC	CASSSQRPYEQYF
TRBV6-6	TRBJ2-5	-	TRBD2	TGTGCCAGCAGCTACGGGTGGCGGGGGAGGCGAGAGACCCAGTACTTC	CASSYGWRGRRETQYF
TRBV30	TRBJ1-2	-	-	TGTGCCTGGAGTCCCGTAGTCTACACCTTC	CAWSPVVYTF
TRBV4-1	TRBJ2-5	-	TRBD2	TGCGCCAGCAGCCAAGACCGTGGACTAGCGGGAGTTTCCCAGGAACAAGAGACCCAGTACTTC	CASSQDRGLAGVSQEQETQYF
TRBV7-9	TRBJ2-2	-	-	TGTGCCAGCAGCTTAGCGCGGGACAGAGCCACCGGGGAGCTGTTTTTT	CASSLARDRATGELFF
TRBV15	TRBJ2-7	-	TRBD1	TGTGCCACCAGCCCCCGGACAGGGGGCGGCTACGAGCAGTACTTC	CATSPRTGGGYEQYF
TRBV11-2	TRBJ2-7	-	TRBD1	TGTGCCAGCAGCTTAACACGGACAGGGGGCAACGAGCAGTACTTC	CASSLTRTGGNEQYF
TRBV25-1	TRBJ2-5	-	TRBD2	TGTGCCAGCAGTGAATTGGGACTAGCGGGGGTAGGAAAGACCCAGTACTTC	CASSELGLAGVGKTQYF
TRBV9	TRBJ2-3	-	TRBD2	TGTGCCAGCAGCTTAAAAGCGGGAGGGCTTATAGATACGCAGTATTTT	CASSLKAGGLIDTQYF
TRBV27	TRBJ1-6	-	-	TGTGCCAGCAGCGATCCGGGGCCCGTTCAGGGGCCCCTCAGCCTCCACTTT	CASSDPGPVQGPLSLHF
TRBV6-5	TRBJ2-3	-	-	TGTGCCAGCAGGACAGCAACAGATACGCAGTATTTT	CASRTATDTQYF
TRBV6-5	TRBJ2-5	once	-	TGTGCCAGCAGTTACCGGCTAGCTGGGGAGACCCAGTACTTC	CASSYRLAGETQYF